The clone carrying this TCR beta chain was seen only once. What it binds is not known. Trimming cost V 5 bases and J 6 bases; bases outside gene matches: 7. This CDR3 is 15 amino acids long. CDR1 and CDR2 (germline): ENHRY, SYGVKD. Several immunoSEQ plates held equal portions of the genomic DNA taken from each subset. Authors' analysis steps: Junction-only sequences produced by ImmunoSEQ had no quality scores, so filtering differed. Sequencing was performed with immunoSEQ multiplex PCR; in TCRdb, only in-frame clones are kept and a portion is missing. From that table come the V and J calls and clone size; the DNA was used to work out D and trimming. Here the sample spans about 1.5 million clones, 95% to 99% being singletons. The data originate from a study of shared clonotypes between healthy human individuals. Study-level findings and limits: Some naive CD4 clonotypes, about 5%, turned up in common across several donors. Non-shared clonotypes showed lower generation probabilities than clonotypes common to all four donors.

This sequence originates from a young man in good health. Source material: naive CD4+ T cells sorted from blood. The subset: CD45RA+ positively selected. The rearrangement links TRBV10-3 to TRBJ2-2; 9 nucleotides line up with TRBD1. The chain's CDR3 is CAISQQGAGAGELFF. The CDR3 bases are TGTGCCATCAGTCAACAGGGGGCAGGGGCCGGGGAGCTGTTTTTT.